This is a list of T cell receptor beta chains from one sample in a study of regulatory T cells in long-lasting Graves disease. MiXCR, run by TCRdb on the multiplex PCR reads, gives a single entry per CDR3 protein. This table has approximately 400,000 distinct CDR3 sequences, around 22% appearing once. The sequencing here drew on peripheral blood mononuclear cells (PBMCs), taken when the disease was refractory, from a patient treated with antithyroid drugs. The receptors come from a female donor with Graves disease. Each CDR3 is given with its conserved first and last residue. The D gene is left open where the match is weak. Clone size, where shown, is once, few, many, or a class for clones that have expanded.

TRBD2,many,TRBJ2-2,TRBV24-1,TGTGCCACCAGTGATTTTTCCGGGAGGGCCTCGAACACCGGGGAGCTGTTTTTT,CATSDFSGRASNTGELFF
-,few,TRBJ2-7,TRBV19,TGTGCCAGTAGTATGGGGTGGGGAAGGGAGCAGTACTTC,CASSMGWGREQYF
-,few,TRBJ1-1,TRBV29-1,TGCAGCGTTGCCGCACGGAACACTGAAGCTTTCTTT,CSVAARNTEAFF
-,many,TRBJ1-4,TRBV10-3,TGTGCCATCAGTGTGCTGGGGGAAAAACTGTTTTTT,CAISVLGEKLFF
-,-,TRBJ1-1,TRBV7-9,TGTGCCAGCCGACCGGTGAACACTGAAGCTTTCTTT,CASRPVNTEAFF
-,few,TRBJ1-6,TRBV3-1,TGTGCCAGCAGCTTCGGGGGAAGCTCCTATAATTCACCCCTCCACTTT,CASSFGGSSYNSPLHF
-,once,TRBJ2-3,TRBV2,TGTGCCAGCAGTGTCGGGCCTCAAAGAAACACAGATACGCAGTATTTT,CASSVGPQRNTDTQYF
TRBD2,many,TRBJ2-5,TRBV6-1,TGTGCCAGCAGTGCGACTAGCGGGAGGGGGTATGAGACCCAGTACTTC,CASSATSGRGYETQYF
-,few,TRBJ2-2,TRBV20-1,TGCAGTGCTAGTCCAGGGGCCGGGGAGCTGTTTTTT,CSASPGAGELFF
-,many,TRBJ2-7,TRBV7-2,TGTGCCAGCAGCTTAGATTGGGGGAGCGAGCAGTACTTC,CASSLDWGSEQYF
-,-,TRBJ1-2,TRBV12-3/TRBV12-4,TGTGCCAGCAGTCAGCAACAGGGTGGCTACACCTTC,CASSQQQGGYTF
-,many,TRBJ1-1,TRBV28,TGTGCCATAACAGGGAACACTGAAGCTTTCTTT,CAITGNTEAFF
TRBD2,few,TRBJ2-2,TRBV3-1,TGTGCCAGCAGCCAAGATTTAGTAGCGGGAGAGTACACCGGGGAGCTGTTTTTT,CASSQDLVAGEYTGELFF
-,many,TRBJ1-6,TRBV20-1,TGCAGTGCTAGGACAGCAGGCTCACCCCTCCACTTT,CSARTAGSPLHF
-,-,TRBJ1-1,TRBV28,TGTGCCAGCAGGCTACAGCTCAGTGGCACTGAAGCTTTCTTT,CASRLQLSGTEAFF
-,-,TRBJ1-1,TRBV5-1,TGCGCCAGCAGCCCGATCGGGCTAATGAACACTGAAGCTTTCTTT,CASSPIGLMNTEAFF
-,few,TRBJ2-5,TRBV5-6,TGTGCCAGCAGCTTGGGTGGACACCTTACGATCCAAGAGACCCAGTACTTC,CASSLGGHLTIQETQYF
TRBD2,-,TRBJ2-3,TRBV20-1,TGCAGTGCTAGTCCCCTAGCGGGGAACACAGATACGCAGTATTTT,CSASPLAGNTDTQYF
-,-,TRBJ1-1,TRBV29-1,TGCAGCGTTGCTTCGGCCAGAGACACTGAAGCTTTCTTT,CSVASARDTEAFF
TRBD1,-,TRBJ2-2,TRBV19,TGTGCCAGTAGTTCCGGGACAGGGGCCGCCACCGGGGAGCTGTTTTTT,CASSSGTGAATGELFF
-,-,TRBJ2-5,TRBV6-5,TGTGCCAGCAGTTCCACGCTGTTGGACAGCCAAGAGACCCAGTACTTC,CASSSTLLDSQETQYF
TRBD2,many,TRBJ2-5,TRBV7-2,TGTGCCAGCAGCCCGAACGGACTAGCGGGAGGGCGGATGGAGACCCAGTACTTC,CASSPNGLAGGRMETQYF
TRBD1,few,TRBJ2-7,TRBV30,TGTGCCTGGACTAGGGACAGGGATTACGAGCAGTACTTC,CAWTRDRDYEQYF